The clone carrying this T cell receptor (beta chain) was found a few times. Through a sample-barcoded 5' primer and a J-beta primer mix, a second PCR was run for 7 to 11 cycles. Via MiXCR, TCRdb re-called the 5' RACE reads, giving one row per CDR3 protein. The data hold about 680,000 distinct CDR3 sequences, with 45% to 50% observed a single time. The sample belongs to a study of blood T cells in healthy people across ages. CDR3 size: 16 residues. Germline lookup yields CDR1 LGHDT and CDR2 YNNKEL (reference sequence). V lost 1 base and J lost 4, with 16 bases in between. The rearrangement links TRBV3-1 to TRBJ2-5; D is perhaps TRBD2 (6 bases). This receptor was identified in a woman in her sixties or seventies in good health. Sequencing input: blood. DNA for the CDR3: TGTGCCAGCAGCCAAGTCAGTCGGAGGGGACGAGAGACCCAGTACTTC. Protein product: CASSQVSRRGRETQYF.